This TCR beta chain was documented in a study of T cell responses to AZD1222 COVID-19 vaccine. Findings of the study overall: Among those given AZD1222, only 6 or 7 were seropositive at baseline. The span of vaccine-associated CD4 TCRs extended across spike, with dominance at 160-218 and 743-854. Females made up more of the donors, who were largely white British, and clonal diversity may have come out too low.

The method was immunoSEQ multiplex PCR; TCRdb's version includes in-frame clones alone and lacks a portion of them. The sample holds over 75,000 clones, around nine tenths seen once. Germline assignment: CDR1 SGHTA and CDR2 FQGTGA. V trimming: 5 bases; J trimming: 1 base; junction bases outside the gene matches: 7. The CDR3 runs 16 residues. Recipients boosted at about 4 weeks or about 12 weeks are pooled. Notes on this clone: Its target is unknown.

The rearrangement links TRBV7-3 to TRBJ2-1, with 8 bases aligning to TRBD2. The receptor was derived from an adult who received the AZD1222 COVID-19 vaccine. Sequenced here: peripheral blood, sampled 28 days after the second AZD1222 dose. For the CDR3, the DNA is TGTGCCAGCAGCCGGACTAGCTCAAGTTCCTACAATGAGCAGTTCTTC. This encodes CASSRTSSSSYNEQFF.